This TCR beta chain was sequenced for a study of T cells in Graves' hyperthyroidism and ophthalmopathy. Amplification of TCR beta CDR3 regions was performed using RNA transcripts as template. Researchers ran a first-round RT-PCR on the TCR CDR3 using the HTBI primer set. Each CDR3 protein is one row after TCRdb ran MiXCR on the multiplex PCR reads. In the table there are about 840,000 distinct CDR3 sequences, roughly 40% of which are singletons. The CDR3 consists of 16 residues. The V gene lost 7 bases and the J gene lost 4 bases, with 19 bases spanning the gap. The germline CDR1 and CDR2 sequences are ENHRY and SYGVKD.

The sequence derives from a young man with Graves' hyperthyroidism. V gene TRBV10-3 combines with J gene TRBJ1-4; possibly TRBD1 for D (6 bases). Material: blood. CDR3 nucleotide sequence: TGTGCCATCAAGTCGGACAGCCCAGCGATTAATGAAAAACTGTTTTTT. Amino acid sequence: CAIKSDSPAINEKLFF.